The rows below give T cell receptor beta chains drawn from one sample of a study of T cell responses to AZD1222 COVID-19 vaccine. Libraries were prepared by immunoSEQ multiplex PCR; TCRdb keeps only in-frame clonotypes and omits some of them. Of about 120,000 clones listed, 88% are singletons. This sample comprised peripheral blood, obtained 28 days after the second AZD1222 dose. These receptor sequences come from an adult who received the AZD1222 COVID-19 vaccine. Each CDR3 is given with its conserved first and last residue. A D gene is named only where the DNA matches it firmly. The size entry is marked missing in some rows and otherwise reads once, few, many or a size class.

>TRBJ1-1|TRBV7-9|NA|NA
TGTGCCAGCAGCTTAGAGGGTCCCCCCACCGAAGCTTTCTTT
CASSLEGPPTEAFF
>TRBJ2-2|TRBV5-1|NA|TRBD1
TGCGCCAGCAGCTTGGCCCGGACAGGGTTCACCGGGGAGCTGTTTTTT
CASSLARTGFTGELFF
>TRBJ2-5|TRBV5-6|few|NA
TGTGCCAGCAGCACTTGGGCCAGGGTCGAGACCCAGTACTTC
CASSTWARVETQYF
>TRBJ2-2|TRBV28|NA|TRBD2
TGTGCCAGCCCTCCTAGCGGGAGGGCTGGGACCGGGGAGCTGTTTTTT
CASPPSGRAGTGELFF
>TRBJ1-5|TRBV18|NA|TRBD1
TGTGCCAGCTCTGTGGGACAGGGGAATCAGCCCCAGCATTTT
CASSVGQGNQPQHF
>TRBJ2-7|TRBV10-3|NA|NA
TGTGCCATCAGTGTGGACTCCTGGAGCTCCTACGAGCAGTACTTC
CAISVDSWSSYEQYF
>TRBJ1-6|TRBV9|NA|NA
TGTGCCAGCAGCAGATGGGGACCACATTCACCCCTCCACTTT
CASSRWGPHSPLHF
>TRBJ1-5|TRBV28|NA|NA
TGTGCCAGCAGTTTGGACTCCCGTGGAGTGTTAATCAGGACCCAGCATTTT
CASSLDSRGVLIRTQHF
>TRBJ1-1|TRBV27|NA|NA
TGTGCCAGCAGTTTCTCAGGGGCTAGAACTGAAGCTTTCTTT
CASSFSGARTEAFF
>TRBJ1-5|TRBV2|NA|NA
TGTGCCAGCAGGAGGGACAATCAGCCCCAGCATTTT
CASRRDNQPQHF
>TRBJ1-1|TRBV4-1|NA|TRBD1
TGCGCCAGCAGCTTAACAGGGGAGTATAGGACTGAAGCTTTCTTT
CASSLTGEYRTEAFF
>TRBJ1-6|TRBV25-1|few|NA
TGTGCCAGCAGTGACAGGGTTGTCTATAATTCACCCCTCCACTTT
CASSDRVVYNSPLHF
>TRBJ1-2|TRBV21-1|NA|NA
TGTGCCAGCAGCAAATGGGGACAGGGCTATGGCTACACCTTC
CASSKWGQGYGYTF
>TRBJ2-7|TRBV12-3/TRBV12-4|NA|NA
TGTGCCAGCAGTCGGGACGGTTCCTACGAGCAGTACTTC
CASSRDGSYEQYF
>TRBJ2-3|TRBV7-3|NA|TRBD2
TGTGCCAGCAGCTCAAGACTAGCGGGGGGGCTCACAGATACGCAGTATTTT
CASSSRLAGGLTDTQYF
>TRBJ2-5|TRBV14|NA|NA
TGTGCCAGCAGCCAAAGGACTTGGTACCAAGAGACCCAGTACTTC
CASSQRTWYQETQYF
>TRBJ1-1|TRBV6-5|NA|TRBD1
TGTGCCAGCAGGGACAGGGTGAACACTGAAGCTTTCTTT
CASRDRVNTEAFF
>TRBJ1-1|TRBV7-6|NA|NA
TGTGCCAGCAGATTCGACGCTGAAGCTTTCTTT
CASRFDAEAFF
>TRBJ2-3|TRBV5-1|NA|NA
TGCGCCAGCAGCCTCACGGGAGAGAGTAGCACAGATACGCAGTATTTT
CASSLTGESSTDTQYF
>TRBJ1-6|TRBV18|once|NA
TGTGCCAGCTCACCTCTGGGACCGGGACCGGACTATTCACCCCTCCACTTT
CASSPLGPGPDYSPLHF
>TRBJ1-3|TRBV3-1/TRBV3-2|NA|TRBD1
TGTGCCAGCAGCCATTGGACAGGGGAGCCTTCTGGAAACACCATATATTTT
CASSHWTGEPSGNTIYF
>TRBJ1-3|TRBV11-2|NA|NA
TGTGCCAGCAGCAACATGGGGTCTGGAAACACCATATATTTT
CASSNMGSGNTIYF
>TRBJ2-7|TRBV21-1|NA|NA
TGTGCCAGCAGCAACCCGGGACAGGGAGTTCACGAGCAGTACTTC
CASSNPGQGVHEQYF
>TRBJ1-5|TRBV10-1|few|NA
TGCGCCAGCAGTGATGTCGGGCATGAGAATCAGCCCCAGCATTTT
CASSDVGHENQPQHF
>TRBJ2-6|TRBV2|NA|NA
TGTGCCAGCAGAGTGCAGGGGGGAGTGGGTAGCGTCCTGACTTTC
CASRVQGGVGSVLTF
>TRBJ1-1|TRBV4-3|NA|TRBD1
TGCGCCAGCAGCCAAGATCCAGGGGGCTGGACTGAAGCTTTCTTT
CASSQDPGGWTEAFF
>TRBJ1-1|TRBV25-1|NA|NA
TGTGCCAGCAGTGAATATTACACTGAAGCTTTCTTT
CASSEYYTEAFF
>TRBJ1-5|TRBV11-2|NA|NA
TGTGCCAGCGGCAAGGATAGCAATCAGCCCCAGCATTTT
CASGKDSNQPQHF
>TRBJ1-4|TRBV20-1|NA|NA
TGCAGTGCTAGTCCCGCAACTAATGAAAAACTGTTTTTT
CSASPATNEKLFF
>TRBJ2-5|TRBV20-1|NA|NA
TGCAGTGCTAGACGAGAGACCCAGTACTTC
CSARRETQYF
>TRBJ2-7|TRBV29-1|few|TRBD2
TGCAGCGTCTCTGGGGAAAGCGGGGAGAACGAGCAGTACTTC
CSVSGESGENEQYF
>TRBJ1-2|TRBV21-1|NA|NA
TGTGCCAGCAGCAAAGCGCTTTTATACAGGGTATGTCACTATGGCTACACCTTC
CASSKALLYRVCHYGYTF
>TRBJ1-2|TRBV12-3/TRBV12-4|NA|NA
TGTGCCAGCAGTTTCTCGGAGAAGGGTGGCTACACCTTC
CASSFSEKGGYTF
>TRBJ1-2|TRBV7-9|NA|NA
TGTGCCAGCAGCTTAGGGGTGATCAAATATGGCTACACCTTC
CASSLGVIKYGYTF
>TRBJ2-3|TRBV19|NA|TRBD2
TGTGCCAGTAGTATTGCGGCTAGCGGTCTGGCGCAGTATTTT
CASSIAASGLAQYF
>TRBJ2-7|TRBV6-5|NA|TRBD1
TGTGCCAGCAGTTACTCCGGGACAGGGGTCTTCTACGAGCAGTACTTC
CASSYSGTGVFYEQYF
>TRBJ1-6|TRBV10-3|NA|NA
TGTGCCATCAGTGTCAACACAGTTACCAATAATTCACCCCTCCACTTT
CAISVNTVTNNSPLHF
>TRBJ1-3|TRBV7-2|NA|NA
TGTGCCAGCAGCTTAGTCTCAGGGACTGGAAACACCATATATTTT
CASSLVSGTGNTIYF
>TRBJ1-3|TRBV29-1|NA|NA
TGCAGCGTCGTCTTTGGAAACACCATATATTTT
CSVVFGNTIYF
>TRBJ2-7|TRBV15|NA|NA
TGTGCCACCAGCAGAGCCTCAACAGGGCACGAGCAGTACTTC
CATSRASTGHEQYF
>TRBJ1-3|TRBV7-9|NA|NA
TGTGCCAGCAGCTTAGTTCTCGACCGTCTTTCGGGAAACACCATATATTTT
CASSLVLDRLSGNTIYF
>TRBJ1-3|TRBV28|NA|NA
TGTGCCAGCAGTAGCCAGGGCGGGGAATGGACTGGAAACACCATATATTTT
CASSSQGGEWTGNTIYF
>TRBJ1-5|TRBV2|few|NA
TGTGCCAGCAGCGGGGGGTCGACAGACATTTTGGAGCCCCAGCATTTT
CASSGGSTDILEPQHF
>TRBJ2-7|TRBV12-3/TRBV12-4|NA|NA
TGTGCCAGCAGTTTAGCGAGGTCCTACGAGCAGTACTTC
CASSLARSYEQYF
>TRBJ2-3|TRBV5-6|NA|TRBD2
TGTGCCAGCAGTTCCTATAGCGGGAGTCTTACAGATACGCAGTATTTT
CASSSYSGSLTDTQYF
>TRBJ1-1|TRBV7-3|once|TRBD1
TGTGCCAGCAGCTTATCCGGCAGGGGGAGTGGGAACACTGAAGCTTTCTTT
CASSLSGRGSGNTEAFF
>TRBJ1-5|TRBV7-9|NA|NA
TGTGCCAGCAGCTCAACGGACCGCGATAGCAATCAGCCCCAGCATTTT
CASSSTDRDSNQPQHF
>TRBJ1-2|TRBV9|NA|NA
TGTGCCAGCAGCGTAGATGGGACGGGGGCCGGCGGCTACACCTTC
CASSVDGTGAGGYTF
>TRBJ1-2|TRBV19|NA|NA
TGTGCCAGTAGTCCACTAGATGAGTCCTATGGCTACACCTTC
CASSPLDESYGYTF
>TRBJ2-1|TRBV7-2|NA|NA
TGTGCCAGCAGGGATTGGCCGGACAATGAGCAGTTCTTC
CASRDWPDNEQFF
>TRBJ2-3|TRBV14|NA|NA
TGTGCCAGCAGCCTCGAACCCTGGGATACGCAGTATTTT
CASSLEPWDTQYF
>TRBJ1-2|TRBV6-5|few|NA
TGTGCCAGCAGCCAAGACAGGCGTTTTGGAGGCTACACCTTC
CASSQDRRFGGYTF
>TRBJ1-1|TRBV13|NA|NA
TGTGCCAGCAGCCAACCGGGAGGGAACACTGAAGCTTTCTTT
CASSQPGGNTEAFF
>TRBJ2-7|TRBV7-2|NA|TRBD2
TGTGCCAGCAGCCCGAGAGCGGGGGGAGCCTACGAGCAGTACTTC
CASSPRAGGAYEQYF
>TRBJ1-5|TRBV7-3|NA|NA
TGTGCCAGCAGCTTAACGGCGAAGCAGCCCCAGCATTTT
CASSLTAKQPQHF
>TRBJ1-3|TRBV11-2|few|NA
TGTGCCAGCAGCCTTCTCCGAGTAAACCCTGGAAACACCATATATTTT
CASSLLRVNPGNTIYF
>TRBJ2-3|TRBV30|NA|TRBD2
TGTGCCTGGAACCTAGCGGGATTCACAGATACGCAGTATTTT
CAWNLAGFTDTQYF